This is a list of T cell receptor beta chains from one sample in a study of T cell clones after liver transplantation. Generated by immunoSEQ multiplex PCR, the TCRdb table keeps only in-frame clones and is missing some. This sample has about 75,000 clones, with around 84% found just once. This specimen consisted of CD4+ T cells from blood, obtained roughly 48 months after liver transplant. The origin of the receptors is a human patient who received a liver transplant. Some T cells may be provided by the graft donor. Both conserved end residues are part of each CDR3. The D gene is left open where the match is weak. Only some rows state a clone size, as once, few, many or a class for expanded clones.

v_call	j_call	d_call	clone_size	cdr3_aa	cdr3_nt
TRBV28	TRBJ2-5	.	.	CASTEGEKETQYF	TGTGCCAGTACCGAGGGGGAAAAAGAGACCCAGTACTTC
TRBV11-3	TRBJ2-1	TRBD1	.	CASSLQGALYNEQFF	TGTGCCAGCAGCTTACAGGGGGCGTTATACAATGAGCAGTTCTTC
TRBV28	TRBJ1-5	.	.	CASSTHQPQHF	TGTGCCAGCAGTACGCATCAGCCCCAGCATTTT
TRBV5-6	TRBJ2-5	.	few	CASSLGEVETQYF	TGTGCCAGCAGCTTGGGGGAGGTAGAGACCCAGTACTTC
TRBV5-4	TRBJ1-1	TRBD1	.	CASSLPGQGYTEAFF	TGTGCCAGCAGCTTGCCGGGACAGGGTTACACTGAAGCTTTCTTT
TRBV4-1	TRBJ1-4	.	.	CASSQAPQGTNEKLFF	TGCGCCAGCAGCCAAGCACCGCAGGGGACTAATGAAAAACTGTTTTTT
TRBV6-5	TRBJ2-6	.	.	CATQGANVLTF	TGTGCCACGCAGGGGGCCAACGTCCTGACTTTC
TRBV6-5	TRBJ2-7	TRBD1	.	CASSYSSGGGYEQYF	TGTGCCAGCAGTTACTCATCAGGGGGCGGCTACGAGCAGTACTTC
TRBV2	TRBJ2-2	TRBD1	.	CASSGGQGLTGELFF	TGTGCCAGCAGTGGGGGACAGGGACTCACCGGGGAGCTGTTTTTT
TRBV9	TRBJ1-2	.	.	CASSVDRGGGGYTF	TGTGCCAGCAGCGTTGACCGTGGGGGCGGTGGCTACACCTTC
TRBV2	TRBJ2-5	TRBD2	.	CASKVAGVWETQYF	TGTGCCAGCAAAGTAGCGGGAGTTTGGGAGACCCAGTACTTC
TRBV11-2	TRBJ2-5	.	.	CASSGTGTSETQYF	TGTGCCAGCAGCGGTACAGGCACTTCTGAGACCCAGTACTTC
TRBV25-1	TRBJ2-5	TRBD2	.	CASSVLAGGGETQYF	TGTGCCAGCAGTGTACTAGCGGGGGGTGGGGAGACCCAGTACTTC
TRBV7-9	TRBJ1-6	.	once	CASSLKTGSGSPLHF	TGTGCCAGCAGCCTCAAAACAGGGTCGGGTTCACCCCTCCACTTT
TRBV30	TRBJ2-5	TRBD1	once	CAWNRGRGQETQYF	TGTGCCTGGAACAGGGGGCGCGGGCAAGAGACCCAGTACTTC
TRBV5-6	TRBJ1-2	.	few	CASSSDEYYYGYTF	TGTGCCAGCAGCTCGGACGAGTATTACTATGGCTACACCTTC
TRBV21-1	TRBJ2-7	.	.	CASSSRRVGNEQYF	TGTGCCAGCAGCTCAAGAAGGGTTGGGAACGAGCAGTACTTC
TRBV6-1	TRBJ1-1	.	.	CASSGGQGHTEAFF	TGTGCCAGCAGTGGGGGTCAGGGACACACTGAAGCTTTCTTT
TRBV27	TRBJ2-3	.	.	CASSLSRGGREYF	TGTGCCAGCAGTTTAAGCCGAGGTGGACGGGAGTATTTT
TRBV6-5	TRBJ1-3	TRBD1	.	CASSYSTGGLRNTIYF	TGTGCCAGCAGTTACTCTACAGGGGGTCTCAGAAACACCATATATTTT
TRBV9	TRBJ1-2	.	.	CASSVGDYGYTF	TGTGCCAGCAGCGTGGGGGACTATGGCTACACCTTC
TRBV7-9	TRBJ2-4	TRBD1	.	CASSSTGQGWNIQYF	TGTGCCAGCAGCTCCACCGGACAGGGTTGGAACATTCAGTACTTC
TRBV5-6	TRBJ2-6	.	.	CASSLPRGANVLTF	TGTGCCAGCAGCTTGCCGCGGGGGGCCAACGTCCTGACTTTC
TRBV11-3	TRBJ1-1	.	.	CASSLGGRDTEAFF	TGTGCCAGCAGCCTAGGGGGTCGGGACACTGAAGCTTTCTTT
TRBV10-2	TRBJ2-1	.	.	CASLARTHNEQFF	TGCGCCAGCCTAGCGAGAACCCACAATGAGCAGTTCTTC
TRBV27	TRBJ2-7	TRBD1	.	CASSIRRQGTYEQYF	TGTGCCAGCAGTATAAGGAGACAGGGCACCTACGAGCAGTACTTC
TRBV18	TRBJ1-3	.	.	CASSASGNTIYF	TGTGCCAGCTCCGCCTCTGGAAACACCATATATTTT
TRBV6-1	TRBJ2-1	TRBD1	once	CASSGTGYYNEQFF	TGTGCCAGCAGTGGGACAGGATATTACAATGAGCAGTTCTTC
TRBV6-1	TRBJ1-2	TRBD1	.	CASSARTGVRDYGYTF	TGTGCCAGCAGTGCTCGGACAGGGGTTCGCGACTATGGCTACACCTTC
TRBV6-1	TRBJ2-5	.	few	CASSEDGIQETQYF	TGTGCCAGCAGTGAAGACGGCATCCAAGAGACCCAGTACTTC
TRBV15	TRBJ1-4	TRBD1	.	CATGKQGRGEKLFF	TGTGCCACCGGGAAACAGGGGCGCGGTGAAAAACTGTTTTTT
TRBV19	TRBJ1-5	.	.	CASSYGVYQPQHF	TGTGCCAGTAGTTACGGGGTGTATCAGCCCCAGCATTTT
TRBV5-6	TRBJ1-5	TRBD1	.	CASSNRGHYQPQHF	TGTGCCAGCAGTAACAGGGGGCATTATCAGCCCCAGCATTTT
TRBV5-1	TRBJ2-3	TRBD1	.	CASSLGDSRDTQYF	TGCGCCAGCAGCTTGGGGGACAGTCGTGATACGCAGTATTTT
TRBV5-6	TRBJ2-2	.	.	CASSRETTGELFF	TGTGCCAGCAGCAGAGAGACGACCGGGGAGCTGTTTTTT
TRBV13	TRBJ1-5	.	.	CASSLGGRGGGQPQHF	TGTGCCAGCAGCTTAGGCGGCAGGGGAGGAGGACAGCCCCAGCATTTT
TRBV5-1	TRBJ2-7	.	.	CASSAGNTYEQYF	TGCGCCAGCAGCGCAGGGAATACCTACGAGCAGTACTTC
TRBV7-9	TRBJ2-2	TRBD1	.	CASSPGTGVPGELFF	TGTGCCAGCAGCCCCGGGACAGGGGTCCCCGGGGAGCTGTTTTTT
TRBV19	TRBJ2-1	.	.	CASIGEAEQFF	TGTGCCAGTATAGGTGAGGCTGAGCAGTTCTTC
TRBV27	TRBJ2-7	TRBD1	few	CASRGAGTGDYEQYF	TGTGCCAGCAGAGGTGCCGGGACAGGTGACTACGAGCAGTACTTC
TRBV19	TRBJ2-7	.	.	CASSSPGEQYF	TGTGCCAGTAGTTCTCCCGGCGAGCAGTACTTC